This TCR beta chain was captured by sequencing in a study of cytomegalovirus exposure and HLA in healthy donors. As regards this clone: What it binds is unknown.

The CDR3 is 15 residues long. Germline V gene sequence: CDR1 SGHDT, CDR2 YYEEEE. Unmatched junction bases numbered 2, after V lost 3 bases and J lost 0 bases. Study outcomes and limitations: Most of the CMV-associated TCR beta chains (in a later analysis) appeared to be HLA-restricted. In a later analysis, V- and J-gene trimming of beta chains associated with a DCLRE1C missense variant, replicated independently. The authors enumerated 180 or so TCR beta chains as linked to cytomegalovirus.

The study ran its PCR with 60 Vbeta and 13 Jbeta primers. The protocol was immunoSEQ multiplex PCR, while the TCRdb copy is restricted to in-frame clones and leaves out a portion. The table records more than 80,000 clones, roughly four fifths of them present only once. This chain connects TRBV5-6 to TRBJ1-3, with 8 bases fitting TRBD1. The sequence derives from a man aged 50-59 years in good health and CMV-seronegative. The sample consisted of PBMCs. CDR3 region: CASSWDRSSGNTIYF. CDR3 DNA sequence: TGTGCCAGCAGCTGGGACAGGTCCTCTGGAAACACCATATATTTT.